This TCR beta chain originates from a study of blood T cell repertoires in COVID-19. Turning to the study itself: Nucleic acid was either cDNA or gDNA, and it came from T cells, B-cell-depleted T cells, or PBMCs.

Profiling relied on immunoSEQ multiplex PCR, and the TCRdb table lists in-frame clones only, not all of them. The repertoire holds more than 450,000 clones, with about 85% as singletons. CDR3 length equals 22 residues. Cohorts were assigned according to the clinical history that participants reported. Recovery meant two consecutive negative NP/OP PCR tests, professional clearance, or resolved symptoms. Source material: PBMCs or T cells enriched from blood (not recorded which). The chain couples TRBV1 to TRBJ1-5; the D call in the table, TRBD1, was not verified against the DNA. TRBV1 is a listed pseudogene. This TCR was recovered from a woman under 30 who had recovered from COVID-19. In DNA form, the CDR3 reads TGCATCAGCAGCCAAGTAGGACCGAGAGATTCGCCGGGACAGGGGATGAATCAGCCCCAGCATTTT. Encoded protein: CISSQVGPRDSPGQGMNQPQHF.